The 21 T cell receptor beta chains below all came from one sample that was sequenced in a study of T cell clonality in common variable immunodeficiency. Profiled with immunoSEQ multiplex PCR; TCRdb holds only in-frame clones, not every one. The sample shows tens of thousands of clones, none of them appearing just once. Sequencing was done on a sample of peripheral blood mononuclear cells. These receptors all come from a person aged 18 to 70 in good health.

This clone showed up many times. The CDR3 is cut off 3 residues early in the read; its end comes from the germline J gene. The genes are TRBV5-4 and TRBJ1-1; TRBD1 matches at 8 bases. The CDR3 length is 16 residues. Germline values: CDR1 SGHNT, CDR2 YYREEE (reference sequence). Trimming cost V 4 bases and J 1 base; bases outside gene matches: 9. The covered CDR3 bases are TGTGCCAGCAGCACCGGACAGGGTATTGCGAACACTGAA. As protein: CASSTGQGIANTE. The full CDR3 protein is CASSTGQGIANTEAFF. Using reference TRBV5-4 and TRBJ1-1 for the parts outside the CDR3, the full variable domain is ETGVTQSPTHLIKTRGQQVTLRCSSQSGHNTVSWYQQALGQGPQFIFQYYREEENGRGNFPPRFSGLQFPNYSSELNVNALELDDSALYLCASSTGQGIANTEAFFGQGTRLTVV.

This clone was counted a few times. Coverage ceases 3 residues before the CDR3 finishes, and the germline J gene fills in the end. This chain joins TRBV7-3 and TRBJ2-4; TRBD1 aligns across 9 bases. Germline CDR1 is SGHTA and CDR2 is FQGTGA. This CDR3 is built from 16 residues. The chain's CDR3 is CASSLKGGQGSNGQYF. The CDR3 DNA, read in part, is TGTGCCAGCAGCTTAAAAGGGGGACAGGGCAGCAATGGT.

At least ten counts were recorded for this clone. The CDR3 extends 3 residues past the end of the read, so its final part is completed from the germline J gene. The rearrangement uses TRBV5-1 and TRBJ2-1; 8 bases are shared with TRBD1. Per the germline V gene, CDR1 is SGHRS and CDR2 is YFSETQ. V shed 4 bases and J 8 bases; nucleotides not matched to a gene: 8. The CDR3 has 14 residues. The CDR3 loop is CASSRGQGGYEQFF. The DNA read from the CDR3 is TGCGCCAGCAGCCGTGGACAGGGTGGCTATGAG. The variable domain in full, with the rest retrieved from reference TRBV5-1 and TRBJ2-1, is KAGVTQTPRYLIKTRGQQVTLSCSPISGHRSVSWYQQTPGQGLQFLFEYFSETQRNKGNFPGRFSGRQFSNSRSEMNVSTLELGDSALYLCASSRGQGGYEQFFGPGTRLTVL.

This clone was recorded at least ten times. The read ends 3 residues shy of where the CDR3 ends; the end is completed using the germline J gene. The V and J genes are TRBV2 and TRBJ1-1; D possibly corresponds to TRBD1 (5 bases). Per the germline V gene, CDR1 is SNHLY and CDR2 is FYNNEI. V dropped 6 bases and J dropped 1 base, with 12 bases sitting between them. This CDR3 has 14 amino acids. The covered CDR3 bases are TGTGCCAGCAGGGAGGGGCAGGGGAACACTGAA. This codes for CASREGQGNTE. The full CDR3 protein reads CASREGQGNTEAFF.

This clone was observed many times. The CDR3 is cut off 3 residues early in the read; its end comes from the germline J gene. The identical CDR3 is also encoded by other nucleotide sequences in the sample. The chain has TRBV5-5 and TRBJ1-2, with 10 bases that match TRBD1. This CDR3 comprises 14 residues. Germline values: CDR1 SGHKS, CDR2 YYEKEE (reference sequence). J gave up 2 bases and V 5 bases, and 3 bases lay outside the gene matches. This chain's CDR3 is CASRTGGGNYGYTF. CDR3 bases read: TGTGCCAGCAGGACAGGGGGCGGAAACTATGGC.

Many counts were recorded for this clone. Read coverage stops 3 residues before the CDR3 terminus; the germline J gene supplies the remainder. At the DNA level, this CDR3 is encoded by other sequences in the same sample as well. The rearrangement uses TRBV18 and TRBJ2-1, with no clear D. The V gene's germline CDR1 is KGHSH and CDR2 LQKENI. The CDR3 totals 14 residues. The ends were cut back, 1 base at V and 4 bases at J, with 8 bases in the middle. CDR3 DNA (partial): TGTGCCAGCTCACCACGCGGCGCTTACAATGAG. This translates into CASSPRGAYNE. Given in full, the CDR3 is CASSPRGAYNEQFF. Supplemented by reference TRBV18 and TRBJ2-1, the full variable domain reads NAGVMQNPRHLVRRRGQEARLRCSPMKGHSHVYWYRQLPEEGLKFMVYLQKENIIDESGMPKERFSAEFPKEGPSILRIQQVVRGDSAAYFCASSPRGAYNEQFFGPGTRLTVL.

This clone came up a few times. The part of the CDR3 DNA that was read is TGTGCCAGCAAGGACCTCGTAGACAGTCCCTACGAG. Translated, it gives CASKDLVDSPYE. The CDR3 in its entirety is CASKDLVDSPYEQYF. V and J are TRBV2 and TRBJ2-7, with D possibly being TRBD1 (5 bases). The sequence runs out 3 residues before the end of the CDR3; the remainder is reconstructed from the germline J gene. This CDR3 spans 15 amino acids. V dropped 7 bases and J dropped 2 bases, with 18 bases sitting between them. CDR1 SNHLY and CDR2 FYNNEI come from the germline V gene. Combining the CDR3 with reference TRBV2 and TRBJ2-7 gives the whole variable domain EPEVTQTPSHQVTQMGQEVILRCVPISNHLYFYWYRQILGQKVEFLVSFYNNEISEKSEIFDDQFSVERPDGSNFTLKIRSTKLEDSAMYFCASKDLVDSPYEQYFGPGTRLTVT.

With respect to this clone: The read comes to an end 3 residues before the CDR3 does, leaving the germline J gene to fill in the end. The chain carries TRBV19 and TRBJ2-7; D is uncertain. CDR1 and CDR2 from the germline V gene are LNHDA and SQIVND (reference sequence). The CDR3 has 15 amino acids. The V end was cut by 4 bases, the J end by 0 bases, with 13 bases between. CDR3 region: CASSTSEVRSYEQYF. The sequenced part of the CDR3 DNA is TGTGCCAGTAGTACGAGTGAGGTACGCTCCTACGAG. Variable domain in full (rest from reference TRBV19 and TRBJ2-7): DGGITQSPKYLFRKEGQNVTLSCEQNLNHDAMYWYRQDPGQGLRLIYYSQIVNDFQKGDIAEGYSVSREKKESFPLTVTSAQKNPTAFYLCASSTSEVRSYEQYFGPGTRLTVT.

This clone was counted ten times or more. The read ends 3 residues shy of where the CDR3 ends; the end is completed using the germline J gene. The V call is TRBV19, the J call TRBJ2-7; a weak D match, TRBD1 (6 bases). Trimming took 2 bases from V and 2 from J, leaving 13 bases between them. Germline-derived CDR1 and CDR2 are LNHDA and SQIVND (reference sequence). The CDR3 has 15 amino acids. This CDR3 is CASSIRDRSTYEQYF. Incomplete CDR3 DNA: TGTGCCAGTAGTATACGCGACAGGAGTACCTACGAG.

As concerns this clone: The read stops 3 residues short of the end of the CDR3; the missing end is completed from the germline J gene. V is TRBV2 and J is TRBJ2-7; D is undetermined. V dropped 4 bases and J dropped 3 bases, with 10 bases sitting between them. Looked up from germline, CDR1 is SNHLY and CDR2 is FYNNEI. The CDR3 contains 13 residues. The sequenced CDR3 bases are TGTGCCAGCAGTGGAGACATAAACTACGAG. Residues: CASSGDINYE. The full-length CDR3 reads as CASSGDINYEQYF.

This clone has at least ten counts. The CDR3 extends 3 residues past the end of the read, so its final part is completed from the germline J gene. The chain uses TRBV7-6 and TRBJ2-2; 7 bases match TRBD2. Germline V gives CDR1 SGHVS, CDR2 FNYEAQ. This CDR3 has 15 amino acids. V was pared by 0 bases and J by 5 bases, with 3 bases of the junction left unmatched. The covered CDR3 bases are TGTGCCAGCAGCTTAGCGGGGGGGAAGACCGGGGAG. Residues: CASSLAGGKTGE. The CDR3 in its entirety is CASSLAGGKTGELFF.

This clone showed up many times. This CDR3 is also generated by other DNA sequences in the sample. The CDR3 DNA, read in part, is TGCGCCAGCAGCTTGTCAACTAGCGGGGACACAGATACG. Protein product: CASSLSTSGDTDT. From start to end, the CDR3 is CASSLSTSGDTDTQYF. The chain employs TRBV5-1 and TRBJ2-3, with 10 bases aligning to TRBD2. The CDR3 end is not reached by the read, which stops 3 residues before it; the germline J gene fills it in. CDR3 length equals 16 residues. V lost 1 base, J lost 2 bases, and 4 bases stayed unmatched. The germline V gene has CDR1 SGHRS and CDR2 YFSETQ.

This clone was detected many times. The observed sequence ends 3 residues before the CDR3 terminus, with the missing tail filled in from the germline J gene. The chain links TRBV18 to TRBJ2-7; TRBD2 agrees at 8 bases. The germline V gene encodes CDR1 KGHSH and CDR2 LQKENI. The length of the CDR3 is 15 residues. The trim removed 2 bases at V and 3 bases at J, leaving 6 bases unmatched. The sequenced part of the CDR3 DNA is TGTGCCAGCTCACCAGGGACTAGGAACGACTACGAG. This encodes CASSPGTRNDYE. In full, the CDR3 is CASSPGTRNDYEQYF.

In this sample, this clone turned up many times. The read comes to an end 3 residues before the CDR3 does, leaving the germline J gene to fill in the end. The J gene is TRBJ2-5, the V gene TRBV20-1, with D perhaps TRBD2 (5 bases). The germline V gene encodes CDR1 DFQATT and CDR2 SNEGSKA (reference sequence). V dropped 0 bases and J dropped 3 bases, with 11 bases sitting between them. The CDR3 is 14 amino acids. The sequenced part of the CDR3 DNA is TGCAGTGCTAGAGATTTCGGGGTGGAAGAGACC. It is translated as CSARDFGVEET. The CDR3 as a whole reads CSARDFGVEETQYF.

In its sample, this clone was seen many times. The read ends 3 residues before the CDR3 terminus; that terminus is restored from the germline J gene. This chain uses TRBV7-6 with TRBJ1-1, with TRBD1 identical over 9 bases. Germline CDR1 is SGHVS and CDR2 is FNYEAQ. Unmatched junction bases numbered 10, after V lost 0 bases and J lost 5 bases. The CDR3 consists of 17 residues. The CDR3 loop is CASSLALGQGQRTEAFF. Partial CDR3 DNA: TGTGCCAGCAGCTTAGCGCTGGGACAGGGACAAAGGACTGAA.

This clone was detected many times. The CDR3 end lies 3 residues beyond the end of the read and is filled in from the germline J gene. V gene TRBV5-1 combines with J gene TRBJ2-3; D not certain. Germline CDR1 SGHRS, CDR2 YFSETQ. With 2 bases removed from V and 3 bases from J, the gap between germline ends came to 10 bases. The CDR3 extends over 14 amino acids. CDR3 bases read: TGCGCCAGCAGCTTAGGGCCGGTGACAGATACG. It specifies CASSLGPVTDT. From start to end, the CDR3 is CASSLGPVTDTQYF.

Many counts were recorded for this clone. The CDR3 is cut off 3 residues early in the read; its end comes from the germline J gene. V usage is TRBV6-1 and J usage is TRBJ1-2; 7 nucleotides match TRBD1. J lost 5 bases, V lost 2 bases, and 11 bases had no gene match. Looked up from germline, CDR1 is MNHNS and CDR2 is SASEGT. The CDR3 length is 16 residues. The CDR3 bases that were read are TGTGCCAGCAGTGAACGTGGGGCAGGGGGAAGGTATGGC. Its translation: CASSERGAGGRYG. The whole CDR3 protein is CASSERGAGGRYGYTF.

As concerns this clone: The read stops 3 residues short of the end of the CDR3; the missing end is completed from the germline J gene. J is TRBJ1-2 and V is TRBV20-1; unclear D gene. Per germline, CDR1 DFQATT and CDR2 SNEGSKA (reference sequence). The CDR3 has 14 residues. CDR3 protein: CSAPHSGMQETYTF. The CDR3 DNA, read in part, is TGCAGTGCCCCCCACAGCGGGATGCAAGAGACC.

The sample holds many counts of this clone. The observed sequence ends 3 residues before the CDR3 terminus, with the missing tail filled in from the germline J gene. This rearrangement joins TRBV6-2 or TRBV6-3 to TRBJ2-1; 10 positions agree with TRBD1. The CDR3 has 15 amino acids. Germline CDR1 is MNHEY and CDR2 is SVGEGT. Trimming cost V 6 bases and J 6 bases; bases outside gene matches: 8. The CDR3: CASSPRDRGFNEQFF. The CDR3 DNA, read in part, is TGTGCCAGCAGCCCCCGGGACAGGGGTTTCAATGAG.

This clone was recorded many times. The read comes to an end 3 residues before the CDR3 does, leaving the germline J gene to fill in the end. The chain joins TRBV20-1 to TRBJ2-3; no definite D call. This CDR3 is built from 13 residues. Trimming pared 3 bases from V and 2 bases from J, leaving 9 bases between. Germline V lookup: CDR1 DFQATT, CDR2 SNEGSKA (reference sequence). The CDR3 bases that were read are TGCAGTGCTAGTCTGGCTTCCACAGATACG. This translates into CSASLASTDT. The entire CDR3 is CSASLASTDTQYF.

This clone appeared many times. Read data end 3 residues before the CDR3 end; the end is taken from the germline J gene. The chain employs TRBV5-6 and TRBJ2-1; maybe TRBD2 (5 bases). Germline V lookup: CDR1 SGHDT, CDR2 YYEEEE. CDR3 length: 14 residues. V gave up 4 bases and J gave up 4 bases, with 12 bases separating them. The CDR3 protein is CASSTGVFYNEQFF. The CDR3 DNA, read in part, is TGTGCCAGCAGCACCGGGGTATTTTACAATGAG. The entire variable domain, with the rest obtained from reference TRBV5-6 and TRBJ2-1, is as follows: DAGVTQSPTHLIKTRGQQVTLRCSPKSGHDTVSWYQQALGQGPQFIFQYYEEEERQRGNFPDRFSGHQFPNYSSELNVNALLLGDSALYLCASSTGVFYNEQFFGPGTRLTVL.